These 8 T cell receptor beta chains were sequenced from one sample in a study of T-cell memory formation after mild COVID-19. TCRdb re-derived calls from the 5' RACE reads in MiXCR, one entry per CDR3 protein. Among around 140,000 distinct CDR3 sequences listed, approximately 26% were seen once. The sample consisted of PBMCs or a T cell subset sorted from them (not recorded which). Source of these receptors: an adult woman who had mild COVID-19 (a few samples of this study predate the infection). Cell type and time point are not known.

This clonotype was counted a few times. The chain recombines TRBV20-1 with TRBJ1-1; D perhaps matches TRBD1 (5 bases). Germline CDR1 reads DFQATT; CDR2 reads SNEGSKA (reference sequence). The CDR3 contains 10 residues. The V and J ends lost 6 bases and 10 bases respectively, with 12 bases between them. This CDR3 reads CSAGDGIAFF. The CDR3 DNA sequence: TGCAGTGCCGGGGACGGAATAGCTTTCTTT.

The gene calls are TRBV12-3 or TRBV12-4 and TRBJ1-1; TRBD1 might be the D (6 bases). Trimming shortened V by 6 bases and J by 1 base, and 15 bases separated the two germline ends. The CDR3 is 15 residues long. For the CDR3, the DNA is TGTGCCAGCAGCTCAGGGGTCAGGAAGAACACTGAAGCTTTCTTT. It specifies CASSSGVRKNTEAFF.

This clonotype showed up just a few times. The chain carries TRBV6-2 or TRBV6-3 and TRBJ2-2; no definite D call. This CDR3 has 12 residues. From germline, CDR1 is MNHEY and CDR2 SVGEGT. V was pared by 2 bases and J by 7 bases, with 5 bases between. The CDR3: CASSYTRGELFF. The CDR3 coding sequence is TGTGCCAGCAGTTACACCCGCGGGGAGCTGTTTTTT.

The chain carries TRBV12-3 or TRBV12-4 and TRBJ1-5; 8 bases line up with TRBD1. The trim removed 4 bases at V and 5 bases at J, leaving 10 bases unmatched. CDR3 length: 16 residues. The CDR3 nucleotides read TGTGCCAGCAGTTCGTACGGACAGGGTTCTTATCAGCCCCAGCATTTT. Residues: CASSSYGQGSYQPQHF.

The chain is built from TRBV29-1 and TRBJ2-3; the D call may be TRBD1 or TRBD2 (5 bases each). Trimming stripped 2 bases from V and 2 bases from J, with 8 bases between. The CDR3 runs to 13 residues. Germline CDR1 SQVTM, CDR2 ANQGSEA. The CDR3 bases are TGCAGCGTTGAACGGGACCCCACAGATACGCAGTATTTT. Its translation is CSVERDPTDTQYF.

The chain couples TRBV7-9 to TRBJ2-3; D may match TRBD1 or TRBD2 (6 bases each). CDR3 length equals 14 residues. CDR1 SEHNR and CDR2 FQNEAQ come from the germline V gene (reference sequence). V lost 0 bases and J 7 bases, leaving 11 bases between the germline ends. The CDR3 loop is CASSLAGGQNTQYF. The CDR3 DNA reads TGTGCCAGCAGCTTAGCGGGGGGCCAAAATACGCAGTATTTT.

V is TRBV4-1 and J is TRBJ1-1, with D uncertain. Between the trimmed V and J ends, which lost 4 bases and 3 bases, there was a span of 12 bases. This CDR3 spans 14 amino acids. Germline V gene data show CDR1 as MGHRA and CDR2 as YSYEKL. The CDR3 reads CASSPVGLDTEAFF. CDR3 coding DNA: TGCGCCAGCAGCCCCGTCGGTTTGGACACTGAAGCTTTCTTT.

This clonotype is medium-sized (0.01 to 0.1%) in the sample. The rearrangement joins TRBV2 to TRBJ2-3, with 13 bases fitting TRBD2. The trim removed 7 bases at V and 7 bases at J, leaving 20 bases unmatched. Germline loops: CDR1 SNHLY, CDR2 FYNNEI. The CDR3 extends over 19 amino acids. CDR3 region: CASTSRTSGGPTTFNTQYF. The CDR3 coding sequence is TGTGCCAGCACGAGCAGGACTAGCGGGGGCCCTACAACCTTCAATACGCAGTATTTT.